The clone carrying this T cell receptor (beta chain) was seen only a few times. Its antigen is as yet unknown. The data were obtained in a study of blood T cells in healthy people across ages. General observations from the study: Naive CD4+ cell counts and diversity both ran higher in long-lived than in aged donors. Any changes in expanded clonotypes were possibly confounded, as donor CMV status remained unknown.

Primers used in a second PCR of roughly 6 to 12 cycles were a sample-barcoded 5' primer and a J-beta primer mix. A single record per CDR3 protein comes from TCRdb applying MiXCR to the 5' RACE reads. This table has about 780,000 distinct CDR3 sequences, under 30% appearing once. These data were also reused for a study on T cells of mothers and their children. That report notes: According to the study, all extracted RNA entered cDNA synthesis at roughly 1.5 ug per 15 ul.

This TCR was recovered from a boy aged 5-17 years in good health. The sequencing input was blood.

The CDR3 loop reads CASSLSYESGNTEAFF. The CDR3, as DNA: TGTGCCAGTAGTCTTTCTTACGAGAGCGGGAACACTGAAGCTTTCTTT. The chain employs TRBV19 and TRBJ1-1, with D unclear. This CDR3 comprises 16 residues. Germline V gene sequence: CDR1 LNHDA, CDR2 SQIVND (reference sequence). Trimming cost V 5 bases and J 1 base, with 17 bases left between them.